These 25 T cell receptor beta chains share one sample of origin, sequenced in a study of blood T cell repertoires in COVID-19. Libraries were prepared by immunoSEQ multiplex PCR; TCRdb keeps only in-frame clonotypes and omits some of them. The sample lists approximately 170,000 clones; around 88% were seen once. Sequencing was performed on PBMCs or T cells enriched from blood (not recorded which). The receptors stem from a woman aged 45-60 years in a cohort exposed to, infected with or recovered from COVID-19 (not recorded which).

The chain recombines TRBV7-9 with TRBJ1-1, with D tentatively TRBD1 (6 bases). V lost 4 bases to trimming and J lost 1 base, with 10 bases between them. The CDR3 consists of 14 residues. Germline V gene sequence: CDR1 SEHNR, CDR2 FQNEAQ (reference sequence). The CDR3 here is CASSSQGGNTEAFF. The CDR3 coding sequence is TGTGCCAGCAGCTCACAGGGCGGGAACACTGAAGCTTTCTTT.

J is TRBJ1-5 and V is TRBV27, with 9 nucleotides matching TRBD1. Losses at the gene ends were 4 bases for V and 4 bases for J; bases not matched to a gene: 11. The CDR3 covers 17 residues. Germline CDR1 reads MNHEY; CDR2 reads SMNVEV (reference sequence). CDR3 sequence (DNA): TGTGCCAGCAGTTCTAGGGGTACAGGGGGCTCGAATCAGCCCCAGCATTTT. Amino acid sequence: CASSSRGTGGSNQPQHF.

The CDR3 is CAWSAIDRGRRNTEAFF. The CDR3 DNA reads TGTGCCTGGAGTGCCATAGACAGGGGGCGTAGGAACACTGAAGCTTTCTTT. The rearrangement joins TRBV30 to TRBJ1-1; 10 positions agree with TRBD1. Germline lookup yields CDR1 GTSNPN and CDR2 SVGIG (reference sequence). J lost 1 base, V lost 1 base, and 9 bases had no gene match. The CDR3 consists of 17 residues.

The rearrangement links TRBV7-6 to TRBJ2-1; 8 nucleotides align to TRBD1. Germline V gives CDR1 SGHVS, CDR2 FNYEAQ. This CDR3 region has 14 residues. V shed 4 bases, J shed 9 bases, and the junction held 8 bases outside the gene matches. The CDR3, as DNA: TGTGCCAGCAGCTCGTCGCAGGGGGCGTTTGAGCAGTTCTTC. It specifies CASSSSQGAFEQFF.

The V and J genes are TRBV3-1 (or the pseudogene TRBV3-2) and TRBJ1-6; TRBD1 matches 10 bases. With 5 bases clipped from V and 12 bases from J, the junction kept 4 bases outside the gene matches. CDR1 is LGHDT, CDR2 YNNKEL, per germline (reference sequence). This CDR3 contains 13 residues. The CDR3 spells CASSKDRGEPLHF. DNA for the CDR3: TGTGCCAGCAGCAAGGACAGGGGGGAACCCCTCCACTTT.

This rearrangement joins TRBV10-1 to TRBJ2-5; D perhaps matches TRBD2 (6 bases). Trimming cost V 2 bases and J 2 bases, with 15 bases left between them. From germline, CDR1 is WNHNN and CDR2 SYGVQD (reference sequence). The CDR3 sequence is 16 residues long. CDR3 DNA: TGCGCCAGCAGTGAGAAAAGGGTGGGGGGTCAAGAGACCCAGTACTTC. Amino acid sequence: CASSEKRVGGQETQYF.

The rearrangement links TRBV18 to TRBJ2-3, with D possibly matching TRBD1 (5 bases). Germline V gene sequence: CDR1 KGHSH, CDR2 LQKENI. This CDR3 region has 12 residues. Trimming cost V 6 bases and J 4 bases, with 8 bases left between them. As DNA, the CDR3 is TGTGCCAGCTCGCAGGGCGCAGATACGCAGTATTTT. Amino acid sequence: CASSQGADTQYF.

The CDR3 DNA sequence: TGTGCCAGCAGCCAACCCAAGGTGAGCGGGGGGCCTCTCAATGAGCAGTTCTTC. Encoded protein: CASSQPKVSGGPLNEQFF. The chain links TRBV3-1 (or the pseudogene TRBV3-2) to TRBJ2-1, with 9 bases matching TRBD2. CDR1 and CDR2 (germline): LGHDT, YNNKEL (reference sequence). J lost 6 bases, V lost 2 bases, and 14 bases had no gene match. The CDR3 contains 18 residues.

The chain links TRBV5-6 to TRBJ2-2; 10 bases map to TRBD1. CDR3 size: 17 residues. Germline assignment: CDR1 SGHDT and CDR2 YYEEEE. V lost 3 bases and J lost 4; bases outside the gene matches: 9. The CDR3 protein is CASSSQFGTGATGELFF. The CDR3 DNA reads TGTGCCAGCAGCTCGCAATTCGGGACAGGGGCCACCGGGGAGCTGTTTTTT.

The chain joins TRBV3-1 (or the pseudogene TRBV3-2) to TRBJ2-7; TRBD1 aligns across 8 bases. Germline V CDR1 and CDR2: LGHDT, YNNKEL (reference sequence). The CDR3 runs 14 residues. The V gene end was trimmed by 4 bases and the J gene end by 6 bases; junction bases not matched to a gene: 8. The CDR3 DNA sequence: TGTGCCAGCAGCCCCTCTACAGGGGGGACCGAGCAGTACTTC. Amino acids: CASSPSTGGTEQYF.

This clone has a handful of counts. V usage is TRBV7-2 and J usage is TRBJ2-2, with D possibly matching TRBD2 (6 bases). CDR3 length: 14 residues. CDR1 and CDR2 from the germline V gene are SGHTA and FQGNSA. V was cut by 1 base and J by 6 bases, with 9 bases left in between. CDR3 amino acids: CASSLGTISGELFF. CDR3 DNA: TGTGCCAGCAGCTTAGGGACTATCTCCGGGGAGCTGTTTTTT. Using reference TRBV7-2 and TRBJ2-2 for the parts outside the CDR3, the full variable domain is GAGVSQSPSNKVTEKGKDVELRCDPISGHTALYWYRQSLGQGLEFLIYFQGNSAPDKSGLPSDRFSAERTGGSVSTLTIQRTQQEDSAVYLCASSLGTISGELFFGEGSRLTVL.

This clone was recorded a few times. CDR3 sequence reads: CASSGGQGSLETQYF. In nucleotides, the CDR3 is TGTGCCAGCAGCGGGGGACAGGGGAGTTTGGAGACCCAGTACTTC. This sequence joins TRBV9 and TRBJ2-5; 10 bases are a match to TRBD1. This CDR3 is 15 amino acids long. Germline V CDR1 and CDR2: SGDLS, YYNGEE. The junction had 7 bases not matched to a gene; V was cut back by 3 bases and J by 5 bases.

The chain is built from TRBV11-2 and TRBJ1-5; a weak D match, TRBD1 (5 bases). Germline lookup yields CDR1 SGHAT and CDR2 FQNNGV. Trimming cost V 4 bases and J 4 bases, with 11 bases left between them. The CDR3 totals 14 residues. The CDR3 protein is CASSSNRINQPQHF. In DNA, the CDR3 is TGTGCCAGCAGCTCTAACAGGATTAATCAGCCCCAGCATTTT.

This chain joins TRBV27 and TRBJ2-1; D ambiguous. The CDR3 loop spans 14 amino acids. Per germline, CDR1 MNHEY and CDR2 SMNVEV (reference sequence). Trimming took 5 bases from V and 4 from J, leaving 12 bases between them. In DNA form, the CDR3 reads TGTGCCAGCAGTCCCCGAGGAGTTTACAATGAGCAGTTCTTC. It encodes CASSPRGVYNEQFF.

The chain uses TRBV5-1 and TRBJ2-1; 11 positions match TRBD2. Looked up from germline, CDR1 is SGHRS and CDR2 is YFSETQ. The CDR3 extends over 17 amino acids. The ends lost 7 bases at V and 0 bases at J; junction bases unmatched: 9. In nucleotides, the CDR3 is TGCGCCAGCCAAACTAGCGGGGGAGCGCGCTCCTACAATGAGCAGTTCTTC. It yields the protein CASQTSGGARSYNEQFF.

The rearrangement joins TRBV18 to TRBJ1-6; unclear D gene. The germline V and J ends were trimmed by 4 bases and 6 bases, with 7 bases remaining between them. The CDR3 runs to 13 residues. Germline lookup yields CDR1 KGHSH and CDR2 LQKENI. The CDR3 region is CASSREGNSPLHF. CDR3 coding DNA: TGTGCCAGCTCACGAGAGGGTAATTCACCCCTCCACTTT.

The chain employs TRBV15 and TRBJ2-7, with TRBD1 matching over 9 bases. CDR1 LNHNV and CDR2 YYDKDF come from the germline V gene (reference sequence). Trimming removed 5 bases from V and 1 base from J; junction bases left unmatched: 15. The CDR3 extends over 18 amino acids. CDR3 residues: CATSSSPLRDRVSYEQYF. CDR3 DNA sequence: TGTGCCACCAGCTCAAGCCCCCTCCGGGACAGGGTATCCTACGAGCAGTACTTC.

The chain uses TRBV12-3 or TRBV12-4 and TRBJ2-5; D ambiguous. V lost 5 bases and J 9 bases, leaving 13 bases between the germline ends. The CDR3 loop spans 12 amino acids. CDR3 sequence reads: CASSPRYSAQYF. The CDR3 DNA is TGTGCCAGCAGTCCTCGGTATTCGGCCCAGTACTTC.

This rearrangement joins TRBV2 to TRBJ1-5; 7 bases align to TRBD1. Trimming at V came to 4 bases and at J to 7 bases, leaving 10 bases not matched to a gene. The CDR3 is made up of 15 amino acids. Germline assignment: CDR1 SNHLY and CDR2 FYNNEI. The CDR3 loop is CASSVDDRVGQPQHF. As DNA, the CDR3 is TGTGCCAGCAGTGTAGATGACAGGGTAGGCCAGCCCCAGCATTTT.

This chain uses TRBV12-3 or TRBV12-4 with TRBJ1-4; tentative D call: TRBD1 (6 bases). Trimming removed 3 bases at V and 7 bases at J, with 9 bases between. This CDR3 has 13 amino acids. CDR3 sequence (DNA): TGTGCCAGCAGTTTGGGAGGGGGTGAAAAACTGTTTTTT. This encodes CASSLGGGEKLFF.

The chain employs TRBV3-1 (or the pseudogene TRBV3-2) and TRBJ2-7, with D possibly being TRBD2 (5 bases). V shed 0 bases and J shed 1 base, with 10 bases lying between them. The CDR3 runs to 15 residues. Germline V gene sequence: CDR1 LGHDT, CDR2 YNNKEL (reference sequence). This CDR3 is CASSQDHRGSYEQYF. CDR3 in DNA: TGTGCCAGCAGCCAAGACCATCGAGGGTCCTACGAGCAGTACTTC.

V and J are TRBV6-6 and TRBJ2-7, with 7 nucleotides matching TRBD2. The CDR3 loop spans 15 amino acids. In germline, CDR1 is MNHNY, CDR2 SVGAGI (reference sequence). The J segment lost 5 bases and the V segment lost 2 bases, leaving 9 bases of the junction unmatched. CDR3 loop: CASSYLSSGAHEQYF. CDR3 in DNA: TGTGCCAGCAGTTACCTTTCGAGCGGGGCCCACGAGCAGTACTTC.

The rearrangement links TRBV25-1 to TRBJ1-4, with a tentative D call TRBD1 (6 bases). The CDR3 consists of 15 residues. Trimming pared 4 bases from V and 4 bases from J, leaving 13 bases between. Germline CDR1 and CDR2: MGHDK and SYGVNS. For the CDR3, the DNA is TGTGCCAGCAGTGGGCCCGGGACAAGTAATGAAAAACTGTTTTTT. Residues: CASSGPGTSNEKLFF.

The rearrangement joins TRBV7-9 to TRBJ2-3; 7 bases agree with TRBD2. Trimming at V came to 1 base and at J to 1 base, leaving 11 bases not matched to a gene. The germline gives CDR1 SEHNR, CDR2 FQNEAQ (reference sequence). The CDR3 contains 18 residues. Here the CDR3 reads CASSLVSFAGEGTDTQYF. The CDR3 coding sequence is TGTGCCAGCAGCTTAGTGTCTTTTGCGGGGGAAGGCACAGATACGCAGTATTTT. The full variable domain, rest sourced from reference TRBV7-9 and TRBJ2-3, is DTGVSQNPRHKITKRGQNVTFRCDPISEHNRLYWYRQTLGQGPEFLTYFQNEAQLEKSRLLSDRFSAERPKGSFSTLEIQRTEQGDSAMYLCASSLVSFAGEGTDTQYFGPGTRLTVL.

Written as DNA, the CDR3 is TGCGCCAGCAGCCAGATAGCGGGAGGGGCCTACGAGCAGTACTTC. It yields the protein CASSQIAGGAYEQYF. The genes are TRBV5-1 and TRBJ2-7; 11 bases match TRBD2. The germline gives CDR1 SGHRS, CDR2 YFSETQ. The V segment lost 4 bases and the J segment 2 bases; nucleotides outside the gene matches: 5. The CDR3 has 15 amino acids.